The present T cell receptor (beta chain) was sequenced within a study of identical twins. A universal primer site was incorporated via template switching, and the cDNA contained unique molecular identifiers. TCRdb independently ran MiXCR on the 5' RACE reads; one entry per CDR3 protein. The table records 500,000 or so distinct CDR3 sequences, 14% of them present only once. Worth noting for this clonotype: Its matching antigen is unknown.

Findings and limits, study-wide: Excess sharing between twins was weaker in beta out-of-frame sequences.

The CDR3 totals 16 residues. V lost 1 base and J lost 4; bases outside the gene matches: 7. Germline values: CDR1 LGHNT, CDR2 FRNRAP. The same data also went into a second study, on yellow fever vaccine responses in identical twins.

Material: CD4+ T cells sorted from blood. The sequence derives from a woman younger than 30 in good health. The chain joins TRBV12-5 to TRBJ2-1; 7 positions agree with TRBD1. The CDR3 protein is CASGLGRDRVYNEQFF. The CDR3, as DNA: TGTGCTAGTGGTTTGGGCCGGGACAGAGTTTACAATGAGCAGTTCTTC.